Each of the 21 T cell receptor beta chains below was sequenced from the same sample in a study of T cells in localized non-small cell lung cancer. Method: immunoSEQ multiplex PCR; TCRdb's copy keeps in-frame clones and lacks some. The table includes some 2,000 clones, less than 35% detected once. The sequencing used lung tumor tissue, collected before any cancer treatment. These receptors all stem from a male donor at least 60 years old with stage III lung adenocarcinoma.

This clone is large in the sample. The genes are TRBV6-8 and TRBJ1-2, with D possibly being TRBD1 (6 bases). The CDR3 covers 13 residues. The germline V and J ends were trimmed by 10 bases and 4 bases, with 16 bases remaining between them. Germline V CDR1 and CDR2: MNHGY, SAAAGT. DNA of the CDR3: TGTGCCATCATGGGGGCGGGTGCCTATGGCTACACCTTC. It codes for CAIMGAGAYGYTF.

The chain employs TRBV6-8 and TRBJ1-1; D unclear. The CDR3 is 17 amino acids. The V end was cut by 0 bases, the J end by 1 base, with 15 bases between. Looked up from germline, CDR1 is MNHGY and CDR2 is SAAAGT. The CDR3 region is CASSYSNGVRANTEAFF. In nucleotides, the CDR3 is TGTGCCAGCAGTTACTCGAATGGCGTTCGGGCGAACACTGAAGCTTTCTTT.

The chain carries TRBV19 and TRBJ1-5, with D hard to call. Deletions cut 3 bases from V and 1 base from J, with 10 bases between. Per germline, CDR1 LNHDA and CDR2 SQIVND (reference sequence). CDR3 length equals 15 residues. CDR3 nucleotides: TGTGCCAGTAGTATTATGGTGGGCAGCAATCAGCCCCAGCATTTT. Protein: CASSIMVGSNQPQHF.

The genes are TRBV25-1 and TRBJ2-1; 9 nucleotides match TRBD1. Germline lookup yields CDR1 MGHDK and CDR2 SYGVNS. The CDR3 runs 15 residues. V shed 1 base and J 7 bases; nucleotides not matched to a gene: 5. CDR3 in DNA: TGTGCCAGCAGTGAATTTGGGACAGGGACGAATGAGCAGTTCTTC. Its protein product is CASSEFGTGTNEQFF.

This chain links TRBV9 with TRBJ2-7, with TRBD2 matching 8 bases. Looked up from germline, CDR1 is SGDLS and CDR2 is YYNGEE. Unmatched junction bases numbered 8, after V lost 0 bases and J lost 0 bases. This CDR3 is 17 amino acids long. CDR3 region: CASSVGLTREDSYEQYF. CDR3 sequence (DNA): TGTGCCAGCAGCGTAGGACTTACGCGGGAGGACTCCTACGAGCAGTACTTC.

In its sample, this clone ranks as medium-sized. The chain couples TRBV5-1 to TRBJ1-1; no firm D call. This CDR3 comprises 14 residues. V lost 0 bases and J 1 base, leaving 7 bases between the germline ends. The germline V gene has CDR1 SGHRS and CDR2 YFSETQ. Here the CDR3 reads CASSLDGWNTEAFF. Written as DNA, the CDR3 is TGCGCCAGCAGCTTGGACGGGTGGAACACTGAAGCTTTCTTT.

This clone is categorized as medium-sized. The chain recombines TRBV28 with TRBJ1-4; D is unresolved. Per germline, CDR1 MDHEN and CDR2 SYDVKM. This CDR3 contains 14 residues. Trimming removed 8 bases from V and 2 bases from J, with 12 bases in between. The CDR3 region is CASGRLSTNEKLFF. CDR3 in DNA: TGTGCCAGCGGGAGACTTTCCACTAATGAAAAACTGTTTTTT.

This clone turned up a few times. The genes are TRBV6-8 and TRBJ2-7, with D hard to call. The CDR3 has 14 amino acids. The ends were cut back, 0 bases at V and 9 bases at J, with 15 bases in the middle. In germline, CDR1 is MNHGY, CDR2 SAAAGT. CDR3 amino acids: CASSYSYVEPGQYF. The CDR3 coding sequence is TGTGCCAGCAGTTACTCGTATGTGGAGCCCGGGCAGTACTTC.

The chain couples TRBV15 to TRBJ2-5; a weak D match, TRBD1 (5 bases). V lost 0 bases, J lost 5 bases, and 13 bases lay in between. CDR1 is LNHNV and CDR2 is YYDKDF in the germline V gene (reference sequence). The CDR3 extends over 15 amino acids. CDR3 coding DNA: TGTGCCACCAGCAGAGATCTGCGAGCAGGGGAGACCCAGTACTTC. It codes for CATSRDLRAGETQYF.

This clone is judged medium-sized. The chain carries TRBV7-7 and TRBJ2-1; maybe TRBD2 (5 bases). Germline values: CDR1 SSHAT, CDR2 FNYEAQ (reference sequence). This CDR3 has 15 residues. V was cut by 7 bases and J by 4 bases, with 17 bases left in between. The CDR3 loop is CASTPLGSPYNEQFF. CDR3 sequence (DNA): TGTGCCAGCACCCCCTTAGGGAGCCCTTACAATGAGCAGTTCTTC.

This clone came up once. V usage is TRBV5-1 and J usage is TRBJ1-2, with 10 positions matching TRBD1. The CDR3 covers 15 residues. The germline gives CDR1 SGHRS, CDR2 YFSETQ. Germline trimming cut 0 bases from V and 6 bases from J; bases unmatched to any gene: 5. CDR3 nucleotides: TGCGCCAGCAGCTTGGAAGGGACAGGGGCGCATGGCTACACCTTC. Encoded protein: CASSLEGTGAHGYTF.

The chain joins TRBV6-8 to TRBJ2-2, with D possibly being TRBD2 (6 bases). The CDR3 totals 14 residues. V dropped 4 bases and J dropped 6 bases, with 12 bases sitting between them. Germline V lookup: CDR1 MNHGY, CDR2 SAAAGT. CDR3 coding DNA: TGTGCCAGCAGTTCCCAGCGGGTTTCCGGGGAGCTGTTTTTT. Its protein product is CASSSQRVSGELFF.

This sequence joins TRBV6-8 and TRBJ1-3; 8 positions agree with TRBD1. Per germline, CDR1 MNHGY and CDR2 SAAAGT. The CDR3 totals 16 residues. Unmatched junction bases numbered 9, after V lost 6 bases and J lost 2 bases. In nucleotides, the CDR3 is TGTGCCAGCAGGGCCAGGGGGCTGAAGCCTGGAAACACCATATATTTT. Translating it yields CASRARGLKPGNTIYF.

The chain couples TRBV18 to TRBJ1-2; the D gene is possibly TRBD1 (5 bases). The CDR3 extends over 14 amino acids. V shed 0 bases and J shed 4 bases, with 9 bases lying between them. The V gene's germline CDR1 is KGHSH and CDR2 LQKENI. DNA for the CDR3: TGTGCCAGCTCACCACCGACAGAAAGCTATGGCTACACCTTC. The encoded protein is CASSPPTESYGYTF.

This chain joins TRBV28 and TRBJ1-2; D perhaps matches TRBD1 (5 bases). Between the trimmed V and J ends, which lost 4 bases and 7 bases, there was a span of 19 bases. The germline gives CDR1 MDHEN, CDR2 SYDVKM. CDR3 length: 15 amino acids. CDR3 nucleotides: TGTGCCAGCAGTTCGGCCGACAGAAGTACCGCTGGCTACACCTTC. Translation: CASSSADRSTAGYTF.

This clone was seen more than once but under ten times. The J gene is TRBJ2-5, the V gene TRBV28, with TRBD2 matching 11 bases. V dropped 4 bases and J dropped 5; count of bases not matched to a gene: 9. Per germline, CDR1 MDHEN and CDR2 SYDVKM. This CDR3 comprises 16 residues. The CDR3 loop is CASSSTSGSGIETQYF. CDR3 in DNA: TGTGCCAGCAGTTCAACTAGCGGGAGCGGTATTGAGACCCAGTACTTC.

This clone was detected a few times. The genes are TRBV19 and TRBJ1-1; D remains unclear. Trimming cost V 2 bases and J 5 bases, with 9 bases left between them. The CDR3 extends over 13 amino acids. From germline, CDR1 is LNHDA and CDR2 SQIVND (reference sequence). DNA of the CDR3: TGTGCCAGTAGTATAAAAGTGAGGACTGAAGCTTTCTTT. It encodes CASSIKVRTEAFF.

This rearrangement joins TRBV6-8 to TRBJ2-7; no reliable D call. CDR3 length: 13 residues. V shed 6 bases and J shed 3 bases, with 12 bases lying between them. Germline CDR1 MNHGY, CDR2 SAAAGT. CDR3 DNA: TGTGCCAGCAGGGACGCAGGAAACTACGAGCAGTACTTC. This codes for CASRDAGNYEQYF.

The chain has TRBV19 and TRBJ1-2, with a possible D match to TRBD1 (5 bases). There are 11 residues in the CDR3. Trimming took 9 bases from V and 2 from J, leaving 7 bases between them. Germline CDR1 is LNHDA and CDR2 is SQIVND (reference sequence). The CDR3 DNA sequence: TGTGCCAGCAGGGACAACTATGGCTACACCTTC. Translation gives CASRDNYGYTF.

The table lists this clone with a count of one. V usage is TRBV19 and J usage is TRBJ2-1; 9 bases line up with TRBD2. This CDR3 is built from 17 residues. V lost 1 base and J lost 5; bases outside the gene matches: 9. Germline CDR1 LNHDA, CDR2 SQIVND (reference sequence). CDR3 in DNA: TGTGCCAGTAGTATAGTAGCGCGGGAGGGCCGGGACAATGAGCAGTTCTTC. It is translated as CASSIVAREGRDNEQFF.

There are a few counts of this clone. The chain carries TRBV11-3 and TRBJ2-3; 9 nucleotides line up with TRBD2. CDR1 and CDR2 from the germline V gene are SGHNT and YENEEA. V trimming: 0 bases; J trimming: 6 bases; junction bases outside the gene matches: 10. The CDR3 has 17 amino acids. CDR3 nucleotide sequence: TGTGCCAGCAGCTTAGATCGGTCAAGCGGGAGGCGGGATACGCAGTATTTT. Translating gives CASSLDRSSGRRDTQYF.